This T cell receptor beta chain was recorded in a study of blood T cells in healthy people across ages. After removal of 5 bases from V and 1 base from J, the junction contained 9 bases not matched to a gene. The CDR3 loop spans 18 amino acids. Germline V gene data show CDR1 as LGHDT and CDR2 as YNNKEL (reference sequence). A second roughly 7 to 11 cycle PCR used barcoded and J-beta primers. TCRdb re-analysed the 5' RACE reads in MiXCR, keeping a single row per CDR3 protein. The sample includes more than 650,000 distinct CDR3 sequences, 20% to 25% of them seen just once. The source is a man between 70 and 80 years old in good health. J is TRBJ2-6 and V is TRBV3-1, with TRBD1 matching over 9 bases. Sequencing was performed on blood. CDR3 protein: CASSNWTGALSGANVLTF. CDR3 DNA sequence: TGTGCCAGCAGCAATTGGACAGGGGCACTGTCTGGGGCCAACGTCCTGACTTTC.